This TCR beta chain was recovered during a study of vaccination effects on CD4 cells after COVID-19 (dated by TCRdb to between 2020 and 2023). For context, the study as a whole: Each participant received two doses of an mRNA SARS-CoV-2 vaccine, either BNT162b2 or mRNA-1273. The study compared SARS-CoV-2 spike-specific CD4+ TCR repertoires before and after mRNA vaccination in COVID-19 convalescent patients and infection-naive vaccine recipients. Pre-vaccine samples were drawn from two convalescent patients 16 days and one week before the first dose, at 142 and 148 days after COVID-19 diagnosis. A total of 10 COVID-19 convalescent patients and 4 SARS-CoV-2-naive healthy vaccine recipients were included in the full study. Cultures from other donors in the study were sequenced with the Oncomine TCR Beta short-read assay on an Illumina iSeq 100.

The research as a whole found: Clones induced by infection and clones induced by vaccination both contracted markedly at late timepoints after vaccination, which fits with T cell responses waning over time. The study was limited by a small number of convalescent patients and lacked early post-infection timepoints. In convalescent patients, the post-vaccine spike-reactive repertoire consisted mainly of new vaccine-induced clones, largely distinct from infection-induced clones.

The ViraFEST assay stimulated PBMC with viral peptide pools and then used TCR sequencing to identify antigen-specific CD4+ T cell clonotypes by expansion. After approximately 11 days of culture, CD4+ T cells were isolated with the EasySep CD4+ T cell isolation kit. Convalescent patients had PCR-confirmed SARS-CoV-2 infection between March and December 2020, before Alpha, Beta and Delta variants emerged in the United States. Approximately 2.1 million PBMC per well were cultured in IMDM with roughly 5% human AB serum, 9 to 10 IU/ml IL-2 and gentamicin, plus 10 ug/ml peptides. An HIV-1 Nef peptide pool was used as the negative control culture condition. On days 3 and 7, half of the culture medium was replaced with fresh IL-2-containing medium. Unless otherwise noted, each peptide stimulation condition was cultured in triplicate wells. PBMC were separated from whole blood using Ficoll-Paque Plus gradient centrifugation and were then either cryopreserved at -140C or used fresh. The QIAamp micro DNA kit was used to extract genomic DNA from the cultured CD4+ T cells.

Concerning this clone: It has no known antigen specificity. The sample holds no much larger clone one base away, and base qualities are not on file.

Preparation of the library involved the immunoSEQ multiplex PCR assay. DNA from the CD4+ T cells that had been cultured and isolated underwent TCR beta CDR3 sequencing. In the source study's methods: Non-productive TCR sequences were discarded, and reads were trimmed to the CDR3 region, with only CDR3s of 7 or more amino acids retained. Antigen-specific clonotypes were identified with the MANAFEST web app by comparing expansion in peptide wells against reference cultures. For clones to be considered positive, expansion at FDR<0.05 versus reference and all other wells, an odds ratio above 5, and a frequency above 0.1% in two replicate wells were required. Cross-reactive clonotypes were defined as significantly expanded in SARS-CoV-2 spike wells and in at least one common cold coronavirus spike condition. CDR3 similarity was assessed by Levenshtein distance using the stringdist R package, and unrooted trees were constructed with ape in R 3.6.1. TCRdb stores this immuneACCESS table with in-frame sequences only. Part of the clones is absent; in the studies checked, under half of the shortfall reflects unresolved V genes, and no reason is known for the rest. Clone size and V and J calls were adopted from that table, with D and trimming inferred from the DNA. Recorded for this sample are 70,000 or so clones; roughly 73% of them occurred a single time. In total, the top ten clones hold less than 5.5% of the sample.

This clonotype originated in a human donor who had a prior SARS-CoV-2 infection. This sample comprised CD4+ T cells from PBMCs cultured with HIV peptides, obtained before COVID-19 vaccination. Taken with the paper, the label for cell subset or site translates to: HIV-1 Nef peptide pool negative control/reference culture.

The CDR3 amino acid sequence is: CSVGPTNEKLFF. Read as DNA, the sequence is TGCAGCGTTGGTCCAACTAATGAAAAACTGTTTTTT. The chain is made from TRBV29-1 and TRBJ1-4, with the identity of the D gene unclear. The CDR3 starts with the cysteine, ends with the phenylalanine, and has 12 residues. The sequence is cut down to CDR3 DNA, 36 bases in frame from base 1. The germline V gene supplies CDR1 SQVTM and CDR2 ANQGSEA. The trim is 4 bases for V and 0 bases for J, with a gap of 3 bases between the germline ends.